The entry below gives a single TCR beta chain sequence along with its context. The antigen is undetermined. This entry belongs to a study of persistence of HIV-infected CD4 T cells. There are 13 residues in the CDR3. After removal of 4 bases from V and 4 bases from J, the junction contained 3 bases not matched to a gene. Germline CDR1 reads SGHNT; CDR2 reads YYREEE (reference sequence). Sequencing used immunoSEQ version 4 in survey mode. Produced via immunoSEQ multiplex PCR; TCRdb's table is partial and in-frame only. The sample contains about 64,000 clones, under 80% of which appear only once. The stimulus was an HIV-1 Gag 15-mer peptide pool, 1 ug/peptide/mL. CD40L/CD69 double-negative CD45RO-high memory CD4+ T cells were collected.

The specimen comprised CD4+ T cells sorted from PBMCs after roughly 20-hour stimulation, sampled from a patient who received antiretroviral therapy. The J gene is TRBJ2-3, the V gene TRBV5-4; 7 bases are a match to TRBD1. This receptor was obtained from an adult man with HIV who was CMV-seropositive. The CDR3 DNA reads as TGTGCCAGCAGCGATACAGGGGCAGATACGCAGTATTTT. Its protein product is CASSDTGADTQYF.